The sequence of this T cell receptor (beta chain) was determined in a study of CD8 T cells in ankylosing spondylitis. Study-wide results and limits: A motif in TCR beta, a set of fewer than ten highly homologous variants, appeared characteristic of ankylosing spondylitis blood.

TCRdb itself ran the 5' RACE reads through MiXCR, one entry per CDR3 protein. The table shows under 550,000 distinct CDR3 sequences, with 20% to 30% occurring only once. This clonotype was found once. Its matching antigen is unknown. CDR1 is KGHSH, CDR2 LQKENI, per germline. The CDR3 totals 16 residues. Trimming took 2 bases from V and 2 from J; bases not matched to a gene: 4. Source material: blood, either unsorted or a sorted T cell fraction (not recorded which). This receptor was identified in a male donor with ankylosing spondylitis. This rearrangement joins TRBV18 to TRBJ2-2; TRBD2 aligns across 8 bases. This CDR3 is CASSPSSGRNTGELFF. CDR3 sequence (DNA): TGTGCCAGCTCACCATCGAGCGGGAGAAACACCGGGGAGCTGTTTTTT. Variable domain in full (rest from reference TRBV18 and TRBJ2-2): NAGVMQNPRHLVRRRGQEARLRCSPMKGHSHVYWYRQLPEEGLKFMVYLQKENIIDESGMPKERFSAEFPKEGPSILRIQQVVRGDSAAYFCASSPSSGRNTGELFFGEGSRLTVL.